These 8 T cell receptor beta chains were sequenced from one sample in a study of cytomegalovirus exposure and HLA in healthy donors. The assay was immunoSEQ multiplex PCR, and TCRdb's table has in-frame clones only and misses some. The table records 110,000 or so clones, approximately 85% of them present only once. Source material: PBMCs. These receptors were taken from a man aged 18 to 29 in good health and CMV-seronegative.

The CDR3 protein is CASSVDGFEQYF. The CDR3 nucleotides read TGTGCCAGCAGCGTAGACGGGTTTGAGCAGTACTTC. The chain combines TRBV9 with TRBJ2-7; D call uncertain. CDR3 length equals 12 residues. V was pared by 0 bases and J by 7 bases, with 8 bases between. Looked up from germline, CDR1 is SGDLS and CDR2 is YYNGEE.

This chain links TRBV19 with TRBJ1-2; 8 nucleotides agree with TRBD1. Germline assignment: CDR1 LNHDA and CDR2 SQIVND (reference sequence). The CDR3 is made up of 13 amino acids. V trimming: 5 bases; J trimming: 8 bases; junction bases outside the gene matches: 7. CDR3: CASSLLDRDGYTF. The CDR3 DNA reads TGTGCCAGTAGTCTTCTGGACAGGGACGGCTACACCTTC.

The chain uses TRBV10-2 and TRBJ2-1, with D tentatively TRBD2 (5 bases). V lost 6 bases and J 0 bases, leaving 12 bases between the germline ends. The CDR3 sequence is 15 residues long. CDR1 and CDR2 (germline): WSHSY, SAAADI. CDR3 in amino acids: CASRDLGSSYNEQFF. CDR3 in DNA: TGCGCCAGCAGGGACCTAGGGAGCTCCTACAATGAGCAGTTCTTC.

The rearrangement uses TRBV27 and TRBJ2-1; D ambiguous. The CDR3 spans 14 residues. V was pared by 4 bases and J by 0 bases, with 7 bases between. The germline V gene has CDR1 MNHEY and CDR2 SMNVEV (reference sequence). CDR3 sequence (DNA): TGTGCCAGCAGTTCCAGAACCTCCTACAATGAGCAGTTCTTC. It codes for CASSSRTSYNEQFF.

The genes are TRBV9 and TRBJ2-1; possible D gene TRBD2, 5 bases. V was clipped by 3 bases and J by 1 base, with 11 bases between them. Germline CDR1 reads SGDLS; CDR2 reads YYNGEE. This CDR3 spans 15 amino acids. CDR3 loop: CASSALAGSYNEQFF. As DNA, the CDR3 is TGTGCCAGCAGCGCCCTTGCGGGTTCCTACAATGAGCAGTTCTTC.

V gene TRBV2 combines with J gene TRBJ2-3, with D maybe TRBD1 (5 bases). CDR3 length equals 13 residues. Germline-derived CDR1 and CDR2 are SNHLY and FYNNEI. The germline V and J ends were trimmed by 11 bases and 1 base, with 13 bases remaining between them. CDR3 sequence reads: CAGHEAGTDTQYF. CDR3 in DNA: TGTGCCGGACATGAGGCTGGCACAGATACGCAGTATTTT.

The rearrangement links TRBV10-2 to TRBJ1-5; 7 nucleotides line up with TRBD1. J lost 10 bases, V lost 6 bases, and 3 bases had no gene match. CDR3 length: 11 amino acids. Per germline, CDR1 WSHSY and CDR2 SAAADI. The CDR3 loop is CASSQGGPQHF. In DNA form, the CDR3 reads TGCGCCAGCAGCCAGGGGGGCCCCCAGCATTTT.

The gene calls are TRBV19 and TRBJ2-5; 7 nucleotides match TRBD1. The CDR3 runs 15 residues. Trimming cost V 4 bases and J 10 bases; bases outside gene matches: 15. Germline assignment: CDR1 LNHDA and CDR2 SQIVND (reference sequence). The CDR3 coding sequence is TGTGCCAGTAGTAAAACAGGGGCCAGTATGGAGGACCAGTACTTC. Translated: CASSKTGASMEDQYF.